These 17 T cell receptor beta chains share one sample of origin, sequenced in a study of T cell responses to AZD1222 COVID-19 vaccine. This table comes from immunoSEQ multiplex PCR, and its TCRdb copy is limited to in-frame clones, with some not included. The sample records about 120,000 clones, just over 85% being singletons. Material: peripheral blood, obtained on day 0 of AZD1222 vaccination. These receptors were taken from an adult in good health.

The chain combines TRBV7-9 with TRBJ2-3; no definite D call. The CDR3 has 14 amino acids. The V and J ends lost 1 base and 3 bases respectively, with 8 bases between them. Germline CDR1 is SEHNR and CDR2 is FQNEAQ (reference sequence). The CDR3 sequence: CASSLGLNTDTQYF. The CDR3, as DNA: TGTGCCAGCAGCTTAGGACTTAATACAGATACGCAGTATTTT.

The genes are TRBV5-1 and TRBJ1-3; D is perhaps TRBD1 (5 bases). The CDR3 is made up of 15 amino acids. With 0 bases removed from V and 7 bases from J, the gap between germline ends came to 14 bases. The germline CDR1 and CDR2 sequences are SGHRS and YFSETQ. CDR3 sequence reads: CASSLAQAKGNTIYF. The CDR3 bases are TGCGCCAGCAGCTTGGCACAGGCCAAGGGCAACACCATATATTTT.

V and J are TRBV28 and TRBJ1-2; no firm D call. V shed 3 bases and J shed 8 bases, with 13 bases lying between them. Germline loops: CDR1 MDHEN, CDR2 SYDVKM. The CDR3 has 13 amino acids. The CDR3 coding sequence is TGTGCCAGCAGTTTGGGCCCCGGCCGAGGCTACACCTTC. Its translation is CASSLGPGRGYTF.

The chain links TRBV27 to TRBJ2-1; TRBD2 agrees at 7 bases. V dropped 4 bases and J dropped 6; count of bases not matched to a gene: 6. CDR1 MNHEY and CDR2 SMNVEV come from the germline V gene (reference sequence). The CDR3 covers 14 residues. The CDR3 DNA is TGTGCCAGCAGTTCGCCGGGACTAATCAATGAGCAGTTCTTC. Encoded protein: CASSSPGLINEQFF.

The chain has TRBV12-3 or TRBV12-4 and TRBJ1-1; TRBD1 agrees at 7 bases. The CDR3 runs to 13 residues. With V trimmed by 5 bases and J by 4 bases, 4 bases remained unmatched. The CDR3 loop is CASSMGTVTEAFF. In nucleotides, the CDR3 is TGTGCCAGCAGTATGGGGACAGTCACTGAAGCTTTCTTT.

The CDR3 is CASSLTWTEGNTIYF. CDR3 DNA sequence: TGTGCCAGCAGCTTAACTTGGACGGAAGGAAACACCATATATTTT. The rearrangement links TRBV13 to TRBJ1-3; D gene ambiguous. V was clipped by 2 bases and J by 4 bases, with 12 bases between them. CDR3 length equals 15 residues. Germline V lookup: CDR1 PRHDT, CDR2 FYEKMQ (reference sequence).

CDR3 sequence: CASSLGLAGPDTQYF. DNA for the CDR3: TGTGCCAGCAGCTTGGGGCTAGCGGGGCCAGATACGCAGTATTTT. The rearrangement uses TRBV5-8 and TRBJ2-3; TRBD2 matches 9 bases. Germline assignment: CDR1 SGHTS and CDR2 YDEGEE. The CDR3 is made up of 15 amino acids. V was pared by 0 bases and J by 4 bases, with 3 bases of the junction left unmatched.

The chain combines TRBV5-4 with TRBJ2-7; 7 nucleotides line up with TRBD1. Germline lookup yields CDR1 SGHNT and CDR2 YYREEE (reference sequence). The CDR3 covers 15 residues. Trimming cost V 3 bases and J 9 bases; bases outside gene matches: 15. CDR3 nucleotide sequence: TGTGCCAGCAGCTCTATAGGACAGGCCGAATCAGGGCAGTACTTC. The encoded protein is CASSSIGQAESGQYF.

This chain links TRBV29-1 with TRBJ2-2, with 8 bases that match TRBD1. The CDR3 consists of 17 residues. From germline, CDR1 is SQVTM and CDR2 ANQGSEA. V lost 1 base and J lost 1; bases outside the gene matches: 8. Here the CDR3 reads CSVEGQGALWNTGELFF. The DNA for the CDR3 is TGCAGCGTTGAAGGGCAGGGGGCGTTATGGAACACCGGGGAGCTGTTTTTT.

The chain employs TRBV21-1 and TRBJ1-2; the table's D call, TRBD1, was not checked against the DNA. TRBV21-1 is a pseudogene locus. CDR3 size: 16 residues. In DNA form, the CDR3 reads TGTGCCAGCAGCAAAGATGTGGGGGCAGGGTACCATGGCTACACCTTC. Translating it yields CASSKDVGAGYHGYTF.

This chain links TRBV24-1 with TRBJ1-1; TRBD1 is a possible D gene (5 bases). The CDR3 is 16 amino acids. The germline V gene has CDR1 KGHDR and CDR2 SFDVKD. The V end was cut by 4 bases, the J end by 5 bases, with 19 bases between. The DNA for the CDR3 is TGTGCCACCAGTGACTCTGGCAGCACGGGGGATACTGAAGCTTTCTTT. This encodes CATSDSGSTGDTEAFF.

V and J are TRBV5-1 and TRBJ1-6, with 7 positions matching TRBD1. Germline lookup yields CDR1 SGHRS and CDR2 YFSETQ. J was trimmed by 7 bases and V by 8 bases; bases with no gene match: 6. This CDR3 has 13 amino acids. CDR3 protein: CARTRQGNSPLHF. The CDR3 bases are TGCGCCAGGACGAGACAGGGAAATTCACCCCTCCACTTT.

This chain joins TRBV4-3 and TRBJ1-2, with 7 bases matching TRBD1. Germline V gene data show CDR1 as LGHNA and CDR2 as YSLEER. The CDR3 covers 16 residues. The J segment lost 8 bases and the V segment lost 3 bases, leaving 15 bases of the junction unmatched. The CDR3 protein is CASSHGTGTASEGYTF. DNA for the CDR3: TGCGCCAGCAGCCATGGAACCGGGACAGCCTCTGAGGGCTACACCTTC.

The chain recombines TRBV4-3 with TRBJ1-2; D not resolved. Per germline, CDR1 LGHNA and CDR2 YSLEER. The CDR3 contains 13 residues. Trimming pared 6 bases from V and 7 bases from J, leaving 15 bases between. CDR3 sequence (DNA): TGCGCCAGCAGTTTACAACACGGAGCTGGCTACACCTTC. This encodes CASSLQHGAGYTF.

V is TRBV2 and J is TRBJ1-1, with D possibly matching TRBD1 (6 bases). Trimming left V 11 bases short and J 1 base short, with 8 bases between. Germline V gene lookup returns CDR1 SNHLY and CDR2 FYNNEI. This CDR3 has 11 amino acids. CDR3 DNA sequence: TGTGCCGTACAGGGGAACACTGAAGCTTTCTTT. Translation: CAVQGNTEAFF.

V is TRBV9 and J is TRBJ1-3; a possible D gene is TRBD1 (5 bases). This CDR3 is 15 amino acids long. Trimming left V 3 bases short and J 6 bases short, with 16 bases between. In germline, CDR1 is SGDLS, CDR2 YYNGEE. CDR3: CASSGGPLRLNTIYF. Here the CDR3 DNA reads TGTGCCAGCAGCGGGGGACCGCTTCGCTTAAACACCATATATTTT.

The CDR3 reads CATSDSGPGNQPQHF. The CDR3 DNA reads as TGTGCCACCAGTGACTCGGGGCCGGGCAATCAGCCCCAGCATTTT. V gene TRBV24-1 combines with J gene TRBJ1-5, with D maybe TRBD1 (5 bases). Germline loops: CDR1 KGHDR, CDR2 SFDVKD. The V end lost 4 bases, the J end lost 2 bases, and 11 bases lay between the germline ends. The CDR3 has 15 residues.